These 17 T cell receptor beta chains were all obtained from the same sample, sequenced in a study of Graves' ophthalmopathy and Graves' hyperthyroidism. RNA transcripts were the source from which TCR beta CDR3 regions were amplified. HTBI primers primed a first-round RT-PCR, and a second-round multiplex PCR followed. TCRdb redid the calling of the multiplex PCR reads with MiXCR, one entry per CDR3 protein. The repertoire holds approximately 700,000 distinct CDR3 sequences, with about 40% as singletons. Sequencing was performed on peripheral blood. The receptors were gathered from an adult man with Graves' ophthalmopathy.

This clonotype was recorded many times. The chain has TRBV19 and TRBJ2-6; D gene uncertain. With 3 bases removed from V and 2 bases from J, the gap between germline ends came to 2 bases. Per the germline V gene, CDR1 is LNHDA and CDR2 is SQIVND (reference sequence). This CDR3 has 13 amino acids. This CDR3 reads CASSITGANVLTF. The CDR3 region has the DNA TGTGCCAGTAGTATTACTGGGGCCAACGTCCTGACTTTC.

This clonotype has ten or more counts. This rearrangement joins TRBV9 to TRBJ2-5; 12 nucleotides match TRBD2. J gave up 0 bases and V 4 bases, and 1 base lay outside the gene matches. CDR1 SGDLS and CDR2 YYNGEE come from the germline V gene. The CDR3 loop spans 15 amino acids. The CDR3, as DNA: TGTGCCAGCAGCCCTAGCGGGGGGGACCAAGAGACCCAGTACTTC. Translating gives CASSPSGGDQETQYF.

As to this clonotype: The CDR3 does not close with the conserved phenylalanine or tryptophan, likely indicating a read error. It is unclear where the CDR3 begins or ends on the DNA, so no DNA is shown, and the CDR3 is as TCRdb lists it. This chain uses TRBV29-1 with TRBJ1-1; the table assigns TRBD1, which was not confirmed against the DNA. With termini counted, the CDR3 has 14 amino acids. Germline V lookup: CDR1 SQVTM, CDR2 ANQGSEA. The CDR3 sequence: CSVEVAQGARKALL.

The CDR3 DNA reads as TGTGCCAGTAGTAGCTGGGACAATCAGCCCCAGCATTTT. Its protein product is CASSSWDNQPQHF. V usage is TRBV19 and J usage is TRBJ1-5; no reliable D call. The ends were cut back, 4 bases at V and 3 bases at J, with 7 bases in the middle. The CDR3 is 13 amino acids. Germline lookup yields CDR1 LNHDA and CDR2 SQIVND (reference sequence).

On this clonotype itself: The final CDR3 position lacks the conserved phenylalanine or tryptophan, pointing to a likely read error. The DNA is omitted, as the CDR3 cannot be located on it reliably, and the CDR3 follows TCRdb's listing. The CDR3 loop reads CSVAGTGG. The V and J genes are TRBV29-1 and TRBJ1-2; the table assigns TRBD1, which was not confirmed against the DNA. The CDR3 numbers 8 amino acids, ends counted. The germline V gene encodes CDR1 SQVTM and CDR2 ANQGSEA.

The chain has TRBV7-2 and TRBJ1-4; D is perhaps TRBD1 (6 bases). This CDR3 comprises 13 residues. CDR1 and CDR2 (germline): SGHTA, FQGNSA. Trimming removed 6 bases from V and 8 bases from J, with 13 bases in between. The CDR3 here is CASRRRGGEKLFF. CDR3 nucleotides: TGTGCCAGCAGACGTAGAGGGGGAGAAAAACTGTTTTTT.

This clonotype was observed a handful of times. The CDR3 coding sequence is TGTGCCAGCAGCCACGGACTAGCGGAGACCTACGAGCAGTACTTC. This gives the protein CASSHGLAETYEQYF. The J gene is TRBJ2-7, the V gene TRBV14; 10 positions agree with TRBD2. J was trimmed by 2 bases and V by 3 bases; bases with no gene match: 4. Germline V gene sequence: CDR1 SGHDN, CDR2 FVKESK. The CDR3 is 15 residues long.

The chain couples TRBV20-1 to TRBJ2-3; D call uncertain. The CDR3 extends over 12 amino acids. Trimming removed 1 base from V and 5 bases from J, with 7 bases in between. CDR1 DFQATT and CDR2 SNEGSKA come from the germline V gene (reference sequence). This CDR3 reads CSARGFGDTQYF. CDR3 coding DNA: TGCAGTGCTAGAGGGTTTGGAGATACGCAGTATTTT.

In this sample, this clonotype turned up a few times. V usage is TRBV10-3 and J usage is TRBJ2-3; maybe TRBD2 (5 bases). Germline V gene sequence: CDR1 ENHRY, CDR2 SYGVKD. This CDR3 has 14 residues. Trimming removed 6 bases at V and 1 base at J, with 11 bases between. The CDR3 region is CAISPEVGTDTQYF. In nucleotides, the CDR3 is TGTGCCATCAGCCCGGAGGTGGGCACAGATACGCAGTATTTT.

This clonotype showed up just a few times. The CDR3 DNA sequence: TGTGCCAGCAGCGTCGACAGTAGGCAGTATTTT. This translates into CASSVDSRQYF. The gene calls are TRBV11-1 and TRBJ2-3; a possible D gene is TRBD1 (5 bases). Germline assignment: CDR1 SGHAT and CDR2 FQDESV (reference sequence). The CDR3 length is 11 residues. V was clipped by 5 bases and J by 11 bases, with 11 bases between them.

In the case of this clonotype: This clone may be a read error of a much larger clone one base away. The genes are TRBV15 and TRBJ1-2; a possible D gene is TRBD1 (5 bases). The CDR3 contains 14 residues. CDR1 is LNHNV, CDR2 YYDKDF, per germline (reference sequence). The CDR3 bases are TGTGTCACCAGCACCCCCGGGACCCCATTTGGCTACACCTTC. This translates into CVTSTPGTPFGYTF.

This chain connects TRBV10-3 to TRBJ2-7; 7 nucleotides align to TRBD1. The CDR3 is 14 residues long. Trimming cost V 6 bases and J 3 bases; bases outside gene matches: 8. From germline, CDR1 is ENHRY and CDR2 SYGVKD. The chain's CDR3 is CAIRGTATGYEQYF. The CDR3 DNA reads TGTGCCATCAGAGGGACAGCCACAGGCTACGAGCAGTACTTC.

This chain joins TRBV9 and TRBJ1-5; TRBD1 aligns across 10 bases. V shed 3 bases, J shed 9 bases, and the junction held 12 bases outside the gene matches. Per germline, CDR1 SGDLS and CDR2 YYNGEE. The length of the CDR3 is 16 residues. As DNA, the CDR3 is TGTGCCAGCAGCGCGAGCTCCGGGACAGGGGCGCTGCCCCAGCATTTT. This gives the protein CASSASSGTGALPQHF.

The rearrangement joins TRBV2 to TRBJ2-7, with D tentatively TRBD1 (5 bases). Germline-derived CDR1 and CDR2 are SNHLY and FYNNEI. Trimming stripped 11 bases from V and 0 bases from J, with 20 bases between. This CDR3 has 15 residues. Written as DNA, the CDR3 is TGTGCCTCGACACTACAAGCGACAGTCTCCTACGAGCAGTACTTC. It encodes CASTLQATVSYEQYF.

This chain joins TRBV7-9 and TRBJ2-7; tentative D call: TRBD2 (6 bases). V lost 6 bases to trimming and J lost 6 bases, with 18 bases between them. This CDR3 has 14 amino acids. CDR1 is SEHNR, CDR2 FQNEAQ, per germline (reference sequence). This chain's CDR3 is CASRTSGDGGEQYF. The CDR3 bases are TGTGCCAGCAGGACGTCGGGAGATGGCGGCGAGCAGTACTTC.

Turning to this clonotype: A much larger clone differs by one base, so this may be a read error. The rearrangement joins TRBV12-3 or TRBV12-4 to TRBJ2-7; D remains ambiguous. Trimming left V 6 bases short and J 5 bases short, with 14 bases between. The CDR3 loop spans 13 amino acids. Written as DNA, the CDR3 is TGTGCCAGCAGCCTAAACGCAGCCGACGAGCAGTACTTC. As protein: CASSLNAADEQYF.

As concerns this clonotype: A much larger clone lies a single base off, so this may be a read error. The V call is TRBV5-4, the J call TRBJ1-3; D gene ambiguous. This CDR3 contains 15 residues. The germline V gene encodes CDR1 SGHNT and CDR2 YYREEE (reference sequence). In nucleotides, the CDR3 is TGTGCCAGCAGCCGGGGTGAAAACTCTGGAAACACCACATATTTT. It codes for CASSRGENSGNTTYF.